This record covers a single T cell receptor (beta chain). In the original workflow: Reference gene primers were amplified, and this amplification served to estimate nucleated cell counts. Repertoires were generated with immunoSEQ multiplex PCR, while TCRdb's copy carries only in-frame clones and drops some. V and J calls and clone size are those listed in that table; D and trimming were worked out from the DNA. Among 70,000 to 85,000 clones listed, roughly 82% were seen once. Trimming cost V 0 bases and J 5 bases, with 14 bases left between them. Germline values: CDR1 SGHDN, CDR2 FVKESK. CDR3 size: 16 residues. The sample comes from a study of blood T cell repertoires in COVID-19. Across the study: The cDNA or gDNA used as material had been derived from T cells, B-cell-depleted T cells, or PBMCs.

Sample: peripheral blood. This TCR came from a human donor in a cohort sampled during active COVID-19. This chain joins TRBV14 and TRBJ2-1; D might be TRBD1 (5 bases). The chain's CDR3 is CASSQEGRAVHNEQFF. DNA for the CDR3: TGTGCCAGCAGCCAAGAGGGCAGGGCAGTACACAATGAGCAGTTCTTC.